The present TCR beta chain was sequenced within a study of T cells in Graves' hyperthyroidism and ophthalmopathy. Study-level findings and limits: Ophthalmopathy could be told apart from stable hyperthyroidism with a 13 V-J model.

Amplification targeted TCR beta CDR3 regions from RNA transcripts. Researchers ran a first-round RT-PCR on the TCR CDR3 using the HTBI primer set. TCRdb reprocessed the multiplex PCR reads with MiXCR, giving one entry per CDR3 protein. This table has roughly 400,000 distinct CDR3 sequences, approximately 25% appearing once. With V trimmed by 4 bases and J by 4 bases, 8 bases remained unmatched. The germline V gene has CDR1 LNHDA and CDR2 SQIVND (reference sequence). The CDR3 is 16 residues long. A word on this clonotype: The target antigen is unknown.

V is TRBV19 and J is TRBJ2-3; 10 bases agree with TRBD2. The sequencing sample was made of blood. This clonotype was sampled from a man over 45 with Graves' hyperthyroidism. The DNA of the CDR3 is TGTGCCAGTAGTAACAGACTAGCGGGTTTAGCAGATACGCAGTATTTT. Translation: CASSNRLAGLADTQYF.